This TCR beta chain was found in a study of blood T cell repertoires in COVID-19. Assay used: immunoSEQ multiplex PCR; TCRdb lists only in-frame clones, some missing. The data contain under 150,000 clones, 79% of them singletons. CDR1 and CDR2 (germline): SGHVS, FQNEAQ. The CDR3 extends over 13 amino acids. Trimming removed 5 bases from V and 11 bases from J; junction bases left unmatched: 10. This clone turned up a few times. Source material: peripheral blood. This chain connects TRBV7-8 to TRBJ1-1; 8 positions agree with TRBD1. This receptor was identified in a man aged 60 to 69 with acute or convalescent COVID-19. The CDR3 coding sequence is TGTGCCAGCAGCCTTTCAGGGGGCGTGGAGGCTTTCTTT. Its protein is CASSLSGGVEAFF. Variable domain in full (rest from reference TRBV7-8 and TRBJ1-1): GAGVSQSPRYKVAKRGQDVALRCDPISGHVSLFWYQQALGQGPEFLTYFQNEAQLDKSGLPSDRFFAERPEGSVSTLKIQRTQQEDSAVYLCASSLSGGVEAFFGQGTRLTVV.